This section outlines one T cell receptor (beta chain) sequence together with its context. The data were produced by immunoSEQ multiplex PCR, yet TCRdb's version contains in-frame clones alone and is incomplete. Found here are a few hundred thousand clones, about 82% of them singletons; the top ten hold around 9.3%. The V end lost 5 bases, the J end lost 4 bases, and 8 bases lay between the germline ends. Germline CDR1 is MNHEY and CDR2 is SVGAGI. The CDR3 totals 13 residues. These data are taken from a study of blood T cell repertoires in COVID-19. Overall study context: Donors in the United States, Italy and Spain gave samples during acute or convalescent COVID-19. Nucleic acid was either cDNA or gDNA, and it came from T cells, B-cell-depleted T cells, or PBMCs.

The genes are TRBV6-5 and TRBJ2-2; D is ambiguous. The source is a woman older than 75 with acute or convalescent COVID-19. Sample: peripheral blood. In nucleotides, the CDR3 is TGTGCCAGCAGTCGCTCGGGCACCGGGGAGCTGTTTTTT. Translating it yields CASSRSGTGELFF.